These 32 T cell receptor beta chains came from one sample sequenced in a study of T-cell reconstitution after alpha-beta-depleted transplantation in children. Unique molecular identifiers were incorporated into the prepared TCRbeta library. In TCRdb, the PCR reads were re-called with MiXCR into one record per CDR3 protein. The sample yields about 230,000 distinct CDR3 sequences, approximately 9.9% seen once. Here the sequenced sample was PBMCs from the stem cell graft donor, taken from the stem cell graft. The receptor set was obtained from a human donor who donated a stem cell graft to a child with SCID.

Comments on this clonotype: Compared with germline, one end of the junction differs, possibly owing to a read error. The chain links TRBV12-3 or TRBV12-4 to TRBJ1-5, with D perhaps TRBD1 (6 bases). The CDR3 extends over 18 amino acids. CDR3 sequence (DNA): TGTGCCATCAGTTTAGTGGGGGGGACATTTCGACCCAATCAGCCCCAGCATTTT. Translation: CAISLVGGTFRPNQPQHF.

This clonotype was picked up many times. The V and J genes are TRBV18 and TRBJ2-7, with 9 bases fitting TRBD1. Germline V gene sequence: CDR1 KGHSH, CDR2 LQKENI. This CDR3 is built from 16 residues. V trimming: 3 bases; J trimming: 3 bases; junction bases outside the gene matches: 9. DNA of the CDR3: TGTGCCAGCTCACCCTCCGGACAGGGGACGTTCTACGAGCAGTACTTC. It encodes CASSPSGQGTFYEQYF. The complete variable domain, with remaining parts taken from reference TRBV18 and TRBJ2-7, reads NAGVMQNPRHLVRRRGQEARLRCSPMKGHSHVYWYRQLPEEGLKFMVYLQKENIIDESGMPKERFSAEFPKEGPSILRIQQVVRGDSAAYFCASSPSGQGTFYEQYFGPGTRLTVT.

This clonotype occurred many times. The chain carries TRBV11-1 and TRBJ1-1, with D perhaps matching TRBD1 (6 bases). Germline V lookup: CDR1 SGHAT, CDR2 FQDESV (reference sequence). The CDR3 consists of 12 residues. The V gene lost 1 base and the J gene lost 6 bases, with 6 bases spanning the gap. The CDR3 DNA reads TGTGCCAGCAGCTTAGAGGGGGCTGAAGCTTTCTTT. Translated: CASSLEGAEAFF.

The sample holds many counts of this clonotype. V gene TRBV20-1 combines with J gene TRBJ1-5, with D possibly matching TRBD1 (5 bases). This CDR3 region has 15 residues. Per germline, CDR1 DFQATT and CDR2 SNEGSKA (reference sequence). V was pared by 6 bases and J by 0 bases, with 15 bases between. The CDR3 reads CSATGGSYSNQPQHF. CDR3 coding DNA: TGCAGTGCCACGGGGGGGAGTTATAGCAATCAGCCCCAGCATTTT.

This clonotype was recorded many times. The CDR3 loop reads CATSDLYRGHTGELFF. Here the CDR3 DNA reads TGTGCCACCAGTGATTTGTACAGGGGGCACACCGGGGAGCTGTTTTTT. V is TRBV24-1 and J is TRBJ2-2; 9 nucleotides match TRBD1. The CDR3 spans 16 residues. CDR1 is KGHDR, CDR2 SFDVKD, per germline. The V gene end was trimmed by 0 bases and the J gene end by 3 bases; junction bases not matched to a gene: 1.

This clonotype was seen at least ten times. V usage is TRBV2 and J usage is TRBJ2-5; unclear D gene. Germline CDR1 and CDR2: SNHLY and FYNNEI. The CDR3 totals 13 residues. Trimming shortened V by 4 bases and J by 4 bases, and 10 bases separated the two germline ends. The chain's CDR3 is CASSASVGETQYF. For the CDR3, the DNA is TGTGCCAGCAGTGCGTCGGTCGGAGAGACCCAGTACTTC. The full variable domain, its missing parts supplied by reference TRBV2 and TRBJ2-5, is EPEVTQTPSHQVTQMGQEVILRCVPISNHLYFYWYRQILGQKVEFLVSFYNNEISEKSEIFDDQFSVERPDGSNFTLKIRSTKLEDSAMYFCASSASVGETQYFGPGTRLLVL.

The chain is built from TRBV2 and TRBJ2-7, with TRBD2 identical over 7 bases. V lost 3 bases and J lost 12; bases outside the gene matches: 11. CDR1 and CDR2 (germline): SNHLY, FYNNEI. The CDR3 extends over 13 amino acids. The CDR3 sequence: CASSEGGSTIRYF. CDR3 nucleotides: TGTGCCAGCAGTGAGGGGGGGTCCACGATTCGGTACTTC. Complete variable domain (other parts from reference TRBV2 and TRBJ2-7): EPEVTQTPSHQVTQMGQEVILRCVPISNHLYFYWYRQILGQKVEFLVSFYNNEISEKSEIFDDQFSVERPDGSNFTLKIRSTKLEDSAMYFCASSEGGSTIRYFGPGTRLTVT.

About this clonotype: Just one base apart from a much larger clone, this may be a read error. The CDR3: CASSLGGGLDETQSF. CDR3 DNA sequence: TGTGCCAGCAGCTTAGGCGGGGGGTTGGACGAGACCCAGTCCTTC. This chain uses TRBV11-2 with TRBJ2-5; TRBD2 matches at 8 bases. The CDR3 length is 15 residues. The V gene's germline CDR1 is SGHAT and CDR2 FQNNGV.

The rearrangement links TRBV5-1 to TRBJ2-2; D uncertain. The CDR3 consists of 14 residues. Germline CDR1 and CDR2: SGHRS and YFSETQ. The ends were cut back, 4 bases at V and 4 bases at J, with 11 bases in the middle. CDR3 region: CASSPSGPTGELFF. Here the CDR3 DNA reads TGCGCCAGCAGCCCGTCCGGACCCACCGGGGAGCTGTTTTTT.

This clonotype was found many times. V gene TRBV7-2 combines with J gene TRBJ1-2; TRBD1 matches at 10 bases. V shed 1 base and J 5 bases; nucleotides not matched to a gene: 4. Per the germline V gene, CDR1 is SGHTA and CDR2 is FQGNSA. The CDR3 has 15 residues. This CDR3 is CASSLGGTGEYGYTF. The CDR3 bases are TGTGCCAGCAGCTTAGGGGGGACAGGGGAATATGGCTACACCTTC.

In this sample, this clonotype turned up many times. The chain links TRBV28 to TRBJ2-7, with TRBD1 matching over 11 bases. The germline V gene encodes CDR1 MDHEN and CDR2 SYDVKM. The CDR3 runs 15 residues. V gave up 0 bases and J gave up 3 bases; unmatched junction bases: 1. The CDR3 loop is CASSLWGTGGYEQYF. CDR3 sequence (DNA): TGTGCCAGCAGTTTATGGGGGACAGGGGGCTACGAGCAGTACTTC.

In this sample, this clonotype turned up many times. This chain uses TRBV12-3 or TRBV12-4 with TRBJ2-2; maybe TRBD1 (6 bases). V was cut by 3 bases and J by 0 bases, with 8 bases left in between. The CDR3 is made up of 15 amino acids. CDR3 bases: TGTGCCAGCAGTTTTCAGGGGACGAACACCGGGGAGCTGTTTTTT. Protein product: CASSFQGTNTGELFF.

By sample fraction, this clonotype is medium-sized. The J gene is TRBJ1-5, the V gene TRBV5-1; D is unresolved. The CDR3 consists of 14 residues. The V end was cut by 7 bases, the J end by 2 bases, with 13 bases between. Per germline, CDR1 SGHRS and CDR2 YFSETQ. Here the CDR3 reads CASAAGTGNQPQHF. DNA of the CDR3: TGCGCCAGCGCCGCGGGAACCGGCAATCAGCCCCAGCATTTT.

The chain couples TRBV20-1 to TRBJ2-7; D is possibly TRBD1 (6 bases). The V gene's germline CDR1 is DFQATT and CDR2 SNEGSKA (reference sequence). V gave up 6 bases and J gave up 5 bases, with 14 bases separating them. The CDR3 is 12 amino acids. CDR3 nucleotides: TGCAGTGCCGACCACAGGGCCCACGAGCAGTACTTC. Amino acids: CSADHRAHEQYF.

This clonotype was seen many times. J is TRBJ2-5 and V is TRBV24-1; perhaps TRBD1 as D (6 bases). Trimming pared 5 bases from V and 7 bases from J, leaving 13 bases between. The CDR3 is 13 amino acids. CDR1 is KGHDR, CDR2 SFDVKD, per germline. In DNA form, the CDR3 reads TGTGCCACCAGTGCCGGACAGTCAGGGACCCAGTACTTC. Residues: CATSAGQSGTQYF.

Concerning this clonotype: This may be a read error, as it is one base from a much larger clone. V and J are TRBV5-1 and TRBJ1-2, with 8 bases that match TRBD1. This CDR3 is built from 13 residues. The germline V gene has CDR1 SGHRS and CDR2 YFSETQ. The DNA of the CDR3 is TGCGCCAGCAGCCGCGGACAGGGTCATGGCTACCCCTTC. It encodes CASSRGQGHGYPF.

Regarding this clonotype: A much larger clone differs from this one at a single base, so this may be a read error. V gene TRBV5-6 combines with J gene TRBJ1-1; D ambiguous. Germline V gene sequence: CDR1 SGHDT, CDR2 YYEEEE. Deletions cut 1 base from V and 11 bases from J, with 9 bases between. The CDR3 is 11 amino acids. CDR3 sequence (DNA): TGTGCCAGCAGCTTGAATGGAGGCGCTTTCTTT. Its translation: CASSLNGGAFF.

There are many counts of this clonotype. The CDR3 DNA is TGTGCCAGCAGCTTAGTGGGGGCCGCTAATTCACCCCTCCACTTT. Protein: CASSLVGAANSPLHF. The rearrangement links TRBV11-2 to TRBJ1-6; D perhaps matches TRBD1 (6 bases). The CDR3 totals 15 residues. The V gene lost 1 base and the J gene lost 6 bases, with 10 bases spanning the gap. Germline V gives CDR1 SGHAT, CDR2 FQNNGV. The full variable domain, its missing parts supplied by reference TRBV11-2 and TRBJ1-6, is EAGVAQSPRYKIIEKRQSVAFWCNPISGHATLYWYQQILGQGPKLLIQFQNNGVVDDSQLPKDRFSAERLKGVDSTLKIQPAKLEDSAVYLCASSLVGAANSPLHFGNGTRLTVT.

This clonotype was seen more than once but under ten times. This chain uses TRBV11-2 with TRBJ2-1; 12 bases match TRBD2. Germline values: CDR1 SGHAT, CDR2 FQNNGV. The J segment lost 0 bases and the V segment lost 5 bases, leaving 5 bases of the junction unmatched. The CDR3 sequence is 17 residues long. The DNA of the CDR3 is TGTGCCAGCAGCGTTGGACTAGCGGGGAGCTCCTACAATGAGCAGTTCTTC. It specifies CASSVGLAGSSYNEQFF.

The chain employs TRBV18 and TRBJ1-2; TRBD1 might be the D (5 bases). The CDR3 runs to 16 residues. Trimming shortened V by 3 bases and J by 7 bases, and 21 bases separated the two germline ends. Germline lookup yields CDR1 KGHSH and CDR2 LQKENI. The CDR3 reads CASSPGPTREIGGYTF. The CDR3 DNA sequence: TGTGCCAGCTCACCGGGTCCAACCAGGGAAATAGGTGGCTACACCTTC. Full variable domain (missing parts from reference TRBV18 and TRBJ1-2): NAGVMQNPRHLVRRRGQEARLRCSPMKGHSHVYWYRQLPEEGLKFMVYLQKENIIDESGMPKERFSAEFPKEGPSILRIQQVVRGDSAAYFCASSPGPTREIGGYTFGSGTRLTVV.

This clonotype was found many times. The chain carries TRBV20-1 and TRBJ1-2; a weak D match, TRBD1 (6 bases). V gave up 7 bases and J gave up 7 bases, with 13 bases separating them. Germline V CDR1 and CDR2: DFQATT, SNEGSKA (reference sequence). CDR3 length: 11 amino acids. The CDR3 reads CSVRDIGGYTF. For the CDR3, the DNA is TGCAGTGTTCGGGACATCGGTGGCTACACCTTC.

This clonotype was seen just once. One base away lies a much larger clone, so this may be a sequencing read error. The CDR3 is CAGSLDSVAVTYEQYF. In DNA form, the CDR3 reads TGTGCCGGCAGCTTAGATAGTGTAGCGGTAACCTACGAGCAGTACTTC. V usage is TRBV11-2 and J usage is TRBJ2-7; tentative D call: TRBD2 (6 bases). This CDR3 has 16 residues. The V gene's germline CDR1 is SGHAT and CDR2 FQNNGV.

This clonotype was detected ten times or more. This rearrangement joins TRBV5-5 to TRBJ2-1; D unclear. The CDR3 runs 12 residues. The germline gives CDR1 SGHKS, CDR2 YYEKEE (reference sequence). V lost 2 bases and J 4 bases, leaving 4 bases between the germline ends. CDR3 sequence reads: CASSFMYNEQFF. The CDR3 bases are TGTGCCAGCAGCTTTATGTACAATGAGCAGTTCTTC.

This clonotype was observed at least ten times. The V and J genes are TRBV5-1 and TRBJ2-1; D might be TRBD1 (5 bases). The CDR3 spans 16 residues. Trimming stripped 1 base from V and 0 bases from J, with 11 bases between. Germline-derived CDR1 and CDR2 are SGHRS and YFSETQ. Here the CDR3 reads CASSLSGFGSYNEQFF. As DNA, the CDR3 is TGCGCCAGCAGCTTGTCAGGGTTCGGCTCCTACAATGAGCAGTTCTTC. Full variable domain (outside the CDR3, taken from reference TRBV5-1 and TRBJ2-1): KAGVTQTPRYLIKTRGQQVTLSCSPISGHRSVSWYQQTPGQGLQFLFEYFSETQRNKGNFPGRFSGRQFSNSRSEMNVSTLELGDSALYLCASSLSGFGSYNEQFFGPGTRLTVL.

This clonotype appeared many times. V usage is TRBV5-6 and J usage is TRBJ1-2; TRBD1 matches at 10 bases. This CDR3 has 13 amino acids. Germline loops: CDR1 SGHDT, CDR2 YYEEEE. The trim removed 5 bases at V and 4 bases at J, leaving 2 bases unmatched. DNA of the CDR3: TGTGCCAGCAGTGACAGGGGGCTCTATGGCTACACCTTC. Translating it yields CASSDRGLYGYTF. Filled out from reference TRBV5-6 and TRBJ1-2, the complete variable domain reads DAGVTQSPTHLIKTRGQQVTLRCSPKSGHDTVSWYQQALGQGPQFIFQYYEEEERQRGNFPDRFSGHQFPNYSSELNVNALLLGDSALYLCASSDRGLYGYTFGSGTRLTVV.

This clonotype was counted ten times or more. V is TRBV20-1 and J is TRBJ2-3; 10 bases fit TRBD1. Germline trimming cut 5 bases from V and 2 bases from J; bases unmatched to any gene: 7. Germline assignment: CDR1 DFQATT and CDR2 SNEGSKA (reference sequence). The CDR3 spans 15 residues. The CDR3 reads CSAGGTGVNTDTQYF. The CDR3, as DNA: TGCAGTGCTGGCGGGACAGGGGTTAACACAGATACGCAGTATTTT.

This chain connects TRBV7-2 to TRBJ1-5; possible D gene TRBD1, 6 bases. This CDR3 is built from 16 residues. CDR1 and CDR2 from the germline V gene are SGHTA and FQGNSA. The V and J ends lost 5 bases and 5 bases respectively, with 19 bases between them. CDR3 nucleotides: TGTGCCAGCAGCCCGAAGACGGCCACAGGGTATCAGCCCCAGCATTTT. Protein: CASSPKTATGYQPQHF. Combining the CDR3 with reference TRBV7-2 and TRBJ1-5 gives the whole variable domain GAGVSQSPSNKVTEKGKDVELRCDPISGHTALYWYRQSLGQGLEFLIYFQGNSAPDKSGLPSDRFSAERTGGSVSTLTIQRTQQEDSAVYLCASSPKTATGYQPQHFGDGTRLSIL.

V and J are TRBV19 and TRBJ1-5; D is unclear. CDR3 size: 14 residues. The V end was cut by 2 bases, the J end by 6 bases, with 11 bases between. Germline V gene data show CDR1 as LNHDA and CDR2 as SQIVND (reference sequence). CDR3 sequence (DNA): TGTGCCAGTAGTATAAAGGGTTTTGGTCAGCCCCAGCATTTT. It translates to CASSIKGFGQPQHF.

This clonotype was counted at least ten times. This chain connects TRBV5-1 to TRBJ1-6; D may be TRBD1 (5 bases). Trimming stripped 0 bases from V and 10 bases from J, with 14 bases between. Germline assignment: CDR1 SGHRS and CDR2 YFSETQ. The CDR3 contains 15 residues. CDR3 in amino acids: CASSLAGGEQSPLHF. DNA of the CDR3: TGCGCCAGCAGCTTGGCGGGGGGAGAACAATCACCCCTCCACTTT.

This clonotype was detected many times. The CDR3 reads CSVKQGAMGTEAFF. CDR3 in DNA: TGCAGCGTTAAACAGGGGGCCATGGGCACTGAAGCTTTCTTT. The chain has TRBV29-1 and TRBJ1-1, with TRBD1 matching over 9 bases. Looked up from germline, CDR1 is SQVTM and CDR2 is ANQGSEA. CDR3 length equals 14 residues. V trimming: 5 bases; J trimming: 4 bases; junction bases outside the gene matches: 8.

In this sample, this clonotype turned up many times. The chain combines TRBV9 with TRBJ2-2; 11 positions match TRBD1. The CDR3 contains 16 residues. Germline V CDR1 and CDR2: SGDLS, YYNGEE. V shed 1 base, J shed 4 bases, and the junction held 3 bases outside the gene matches. CDR3 sequence reads: CASSVFGTGGTGELFF. CDR3 DNA sequence: TGTGCCAGCAGCGTATTCGGGACAGGGGGCACCGGGGAGCTGTTTTTT.

The V and J genes are TRBV5-1 and TRBJ2-1; 7 bases line up with TRBD2. The CDR3 runs 14 residues. Germline V lookup: CDR1 SGHRS, CDR2 YFSETQ. J gave up 8 bases and V 4 bases, and 9 bases lay outside the gene matches. DNA for the CDR3: TGCGCCAGCAGCCTAGCGGCTGGGTTTGATGAGCAGTTCTTC. The encoded protein is CASSLAAGFDEQFF.